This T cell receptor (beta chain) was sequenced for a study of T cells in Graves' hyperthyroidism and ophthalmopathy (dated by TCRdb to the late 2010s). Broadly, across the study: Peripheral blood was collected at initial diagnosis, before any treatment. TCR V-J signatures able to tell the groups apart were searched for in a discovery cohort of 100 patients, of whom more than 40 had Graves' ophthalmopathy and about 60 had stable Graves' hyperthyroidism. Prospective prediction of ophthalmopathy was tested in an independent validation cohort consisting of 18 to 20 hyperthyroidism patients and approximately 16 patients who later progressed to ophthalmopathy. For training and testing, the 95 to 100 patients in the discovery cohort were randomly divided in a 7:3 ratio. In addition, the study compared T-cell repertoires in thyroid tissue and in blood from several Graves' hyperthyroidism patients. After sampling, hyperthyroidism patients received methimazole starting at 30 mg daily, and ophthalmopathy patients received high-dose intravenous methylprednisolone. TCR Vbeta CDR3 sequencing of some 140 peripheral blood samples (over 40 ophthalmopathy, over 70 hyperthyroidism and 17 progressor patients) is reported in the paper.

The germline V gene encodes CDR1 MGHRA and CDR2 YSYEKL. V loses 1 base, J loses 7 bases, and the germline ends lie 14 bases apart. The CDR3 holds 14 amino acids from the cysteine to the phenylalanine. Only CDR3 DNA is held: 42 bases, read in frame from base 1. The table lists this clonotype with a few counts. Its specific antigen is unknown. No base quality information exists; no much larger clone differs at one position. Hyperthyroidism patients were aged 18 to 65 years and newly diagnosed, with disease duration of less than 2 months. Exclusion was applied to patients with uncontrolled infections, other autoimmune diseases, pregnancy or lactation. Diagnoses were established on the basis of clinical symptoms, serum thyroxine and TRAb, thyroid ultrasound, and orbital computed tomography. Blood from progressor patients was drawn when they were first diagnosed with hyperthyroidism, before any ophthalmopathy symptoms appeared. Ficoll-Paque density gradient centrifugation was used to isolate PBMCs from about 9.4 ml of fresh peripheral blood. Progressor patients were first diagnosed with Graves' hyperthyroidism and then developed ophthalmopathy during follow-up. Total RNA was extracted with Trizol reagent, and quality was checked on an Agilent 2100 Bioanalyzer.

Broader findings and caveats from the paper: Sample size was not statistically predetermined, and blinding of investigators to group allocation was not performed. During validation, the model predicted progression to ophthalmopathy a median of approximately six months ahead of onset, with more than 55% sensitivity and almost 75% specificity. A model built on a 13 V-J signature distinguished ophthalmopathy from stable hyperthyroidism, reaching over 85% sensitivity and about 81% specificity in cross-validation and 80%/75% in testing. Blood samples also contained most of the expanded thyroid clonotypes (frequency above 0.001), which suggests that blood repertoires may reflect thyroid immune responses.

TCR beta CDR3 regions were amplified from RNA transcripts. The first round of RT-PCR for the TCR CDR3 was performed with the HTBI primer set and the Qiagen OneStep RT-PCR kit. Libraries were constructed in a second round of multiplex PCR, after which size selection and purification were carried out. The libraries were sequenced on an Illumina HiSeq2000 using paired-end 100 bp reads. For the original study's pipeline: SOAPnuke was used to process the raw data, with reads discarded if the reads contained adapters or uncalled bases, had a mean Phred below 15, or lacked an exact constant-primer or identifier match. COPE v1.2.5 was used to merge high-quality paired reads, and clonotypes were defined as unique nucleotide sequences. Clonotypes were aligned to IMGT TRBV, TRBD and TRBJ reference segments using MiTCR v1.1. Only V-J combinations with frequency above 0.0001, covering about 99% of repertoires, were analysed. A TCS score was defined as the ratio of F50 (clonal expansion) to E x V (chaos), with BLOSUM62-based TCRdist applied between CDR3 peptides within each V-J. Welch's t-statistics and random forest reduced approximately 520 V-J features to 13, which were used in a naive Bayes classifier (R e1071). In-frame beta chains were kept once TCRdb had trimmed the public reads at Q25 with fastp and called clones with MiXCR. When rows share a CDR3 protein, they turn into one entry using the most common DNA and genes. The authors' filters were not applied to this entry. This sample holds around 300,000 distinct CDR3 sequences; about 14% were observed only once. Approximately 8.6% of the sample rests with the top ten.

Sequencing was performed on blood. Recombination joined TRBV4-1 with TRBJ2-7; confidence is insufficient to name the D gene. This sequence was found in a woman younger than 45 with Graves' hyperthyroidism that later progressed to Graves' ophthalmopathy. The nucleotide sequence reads TGCGCCAGCAGCCAAGTTGTCAGTCAAGGGGAGCAGTACTTC. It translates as CASSQVVSQGEQYF.